The present T cell receptor beta chain was sequenced within a study of T cells after yellow fever vaccination. This clonotype was counted many times. What it recognizes is unknown. The CDR3 has 15 amino acids. Germline CDR1 and CDR2: LGHNA and YSLEER. The V end lost 0 bases, the J end lost 3 bases, and 11 bases lay between the germline ends. Study conclusions and caveats: Just a small share of clonotypes turned up in the CD4 compartment as well as the CD8 compartment. Most clones from primary vaccination resurfaced after the booster (around 97% CD4, 88% CD8). One caveat is that FACS-sorted repertoires could contain abundant clonotypes contaminating from the bulk population.

UMIs were added to TCR cDNA along with a universal primer site when it was made by 5'RACE template switching. TCRdb reprocessed the 5' RACE reads with MiXCR, giving one entry per CDR3 protein. Counted here are roughly 170,000 distinct CDR3 sequences, 5.5% to 8% occurring once; the ten biggest clones make up nearly 3%. The sequence was collected from a man younger than 30 who received the YFV17D yellow fever vaccine. The V call is TRBV4-3, the J call TRBJ1-2; no clear D. The sample here was CD4+ T cells sorted from PBMCs, taken on the day of the first yellow fever vaccination. This chain's CDR3 is CASSQDRAGYYGYTF. DNA of the CDR3: TGCGCCAGCAGCCAAGATCGAGCGGGTTACTATGGCTACACCTTC.